This is a list of T cell receptor beta chains from one sample in a study of graft-versus-host responses after intestinal transplantation. The repertoire was sequenced with immunoSEQ multiplex PCR; TCRdb's copy has only in-frame clones and lacks some. Here the sample spans under 20,000 clones, 35% to 40% being singletons. The sequencing used alloreactive CD4+ T cells from a mixed lymphocyte reaction culture, collected before transplantation. Source of these receptors: a human patient who was an organ donor for intestinal transplantation. Both conserved end residues are part of each CDR3. The D gene is left open where the match is weak. Size tells how often a clone was seen (once, few, many) or the class of an expanded clone, and some rows leave it out.

TRBV7-8	TRBJ2-7	few	.	TGTGCCAGCAGCCCCCTCACCTTGGCGGACCAGTACTTC	CASSPLTLADQYF
TRBV7-2	TRBJ2-1	few	.	TGTGCCAGCAGCTTAGGGCGCGCTTACAATGAGCAGTTCTTC	CASSLGRAYNEQFF
TRBV7-2	TRBJ2-4	few	.	TGTGCCAGCAGCTTAGGGTACATTCAGTACTTC	CASSLGYIQYF
TRBV9	TRBJ1-3	few	.	TGTGCCAGCAGCGTAGAAGGGACTGGAAACACCATATATTTT	CASSVEGTGNTIYF
TRBV6-5	TRBJ2-3	.	.	TGTGCCAGCAGTGAATATCTAGCGACGGATACGCAGTATTTT	CASSEYLATDTQYF
TRBV7-2	TRBJ1-2	.	.	TGTGCCAGCAGCTTAGGGAGAAACTATGGCTACACCTTC	CASSLGRNYGYTF
TRBV7-2	TRBJ2-3	.	TRBD1	TGTGCCACCGGGACAGGGTCCTACACAGATACGCAGTATTTT	CATGTGSYTDTQYF
TRBV7-8	TRBJ2-2	.	.	TGTGCCAGCAGCCCACTAGGAGTAGGGGGGACCGGGGAGCTGTTTTTT	CASSPLGVGGTGELFF
TRBV5-5	TRBJ1-2	few	.	TGTGCCAGCAGCTTAAAGGGTCCTTATGGCTACACCTTC	CASSLKGPYGYTF
TRBV6-5	TRBJ1-1	once	TRBD1	TGTGCCAGCAGTTACAGGACAGGGAACACTGAAGCTTTCTTT	CASSYRTGNTEAFF
TRBV7-9	TRBJ2-2	.	TRBD1	TGTGCCAGCAGCTTACCCCCCGGACAGGTTAACACCGGGGAGCTGTTTTTT	CASSLPPGQVNTGELFF
TRBV18	TRBJ1-1	few	TRBD1	TGTGCCAGCTCACAGGGGGCGCAAACTGAAGCTTTCTTT	CASSQGAQTEAFF
TRBV5-4	TRBJ1-4	few	TRBD1	TGTGCCAGCAGCTTGACAGGGGGCGATGAAAAACTGTTTTTT	CASSLTGGDEKLFF
TRBV15	TRBJ1-1	once	.	TGTGCCACCAGCAGGGCGGCCGGGACGAACACTGAAGCTTTCTTT	CATSRAAGTNTEAFF
TRBV5-1	TRBJ2-7	.	.	TGCGCCAGCAGCTTGGGGGGCGAGCAGTACTTC	CASSLGGEQYF